This paragraph covers one T cell receptor beta chain sequence. The data originate from a study of blood T cell repertoires in COVID-19. TCRdb's copy holds only in-frame clones and misses some; the assay was immunoSEQ multiplex PCR. The repertoire holds 400,000 to 450,000 clones, with roughly 89% as singletons. Trimming pared 3 bases from V and 4 bases from J, leaving 4 bases between. The length of the CDR3 is 13 residues. Germline CDR1 reads SNHLY; CDR2 reads FYNNEI. The V call is TRBV2, the J call TRBJ2-6; D gene ambiguous. Material for sequencing was peripheral blood. This clonotype was sampled from a woman aged 25 to 45 with active or convalescent COVID-19. Written as DNA, the CDR3 is TGTGCCAGCAGTGACTTAGGGGCCAACGTCCTGACTTTC. This encodes CASSDLGANVLTF.